This T cell receptor beta chain was sequenced during a study of cytomegalovirus exposure and HLA in healthy donors. Germline values: CDR1 MGHRA, CDR2 YSYEKL. This CDR3 spans 17 amino acids. V lost 4 bases, J lost 0 bases, and 18 bases lay in between. Details on this clone: Its cognate antigen is unknown.

PCR used 60 Vbeta primers and 13 Jbeta primers. This table comes from immunoSEQ multiplex PCR, and its TCRdb copy is limited to in-frame clones, with some not included. The profile shows approximately 150,000 clones, roughly 68% of them singletons. Study-level points and caveats: Donor immune exposure was known only as CMV serostatus.

The sequencing input was PBMCs. The genes are TRBV4-1 and TRBJ1-1; D unclear. The clonotype originates from a man aged 55 to 70 in good health and CMV-seronegative. The CDR3 spells CASSPGVVGLMNTEAFF. As DNA, the CDR3 is TGCGCCAGCAGCCCCGGGGTGGTTGGTTTAATGAACACTGAAGCTTTCTTT.